A single sample gave rise to the 19 T cell receptor beta chains below, sequenced in a study of cytomegalovirus exposure and HLA in healthy donors. Amplification used 60 Vbeta primers and 13 Jbeta primers. Profiled with immunoSEQ multiplex PCR; TCRdb holds only in-frame clones, not every one. Of more than 140,000 clones in the sample, roughly 79% are singletons; the top ten hold roughly 1.9%. Sequences were obtained from PBMCs. These receptors were taken from a woman in her forties in good health and CMV-seronegative.

V usage is TRBV28 and J usage is TRBJ2-7; D gene unclear. The CDR3 consists of 13 residues. Germline lookup yields CDR1 MDHEN and CDR2 SYDVKM. With 2 bases removed from V and 7 bases from J, the gap between germline ends came to 12 bases. Written as DNA, the CDR3 is TGTGCCAGCAGTTTAGAGGATCTCAGAGAGCAGTACTTC. Translating gives CASSLEDLREQYF.

The V and J genes are TRBV29-1 and TRBJ2-2, with 13 positions matching TRBD2. J lost 4 bases, V lost 0 bases, and 8 bases had no gene match. This CDR3 region has 18 residues. In germline, CDR1 is SQVTM, CDR2 ANQGSEA. The CDR3, as DNA: TGCAGCGTTGAAGATTCGGGACTAGCGGGGTCCTTCACCGGGGAGCTGTTTTTT. Protein: CSVEDSGLAGSFTGELFF.

In DNA, the CDR3 is TGTGCCAGCAGTCCCGGGACAGGGCATGAAAAACTGTTTTTT. It specifies CASSPGTGHEKLFF. The chain carries TRBV6-1 and TRBJ1-4; 9 nucleotides match TRBD1. The CDR3 spans 14 residues. CDR1 MNHNS and CDR2 SASEGT come from the germline V gene. Trimming cost V 5 bases and J 6 bases; bases outside gene matches: 4.

The chain recombines TRBV5-1 with TRBJ2-2, with D possibly matching TRBD1 (6 bases). CDR1 and CDR2 from the germline V gene are SGHRS and YFSETQ. V was shortened by 5 bases and J by 4 bases, with 15 bases between the two germline ends. The CDR3 runs to 15 residues. CDR3 protein: CASRAPGAGTGELFF. CDR3 in DNA: TGCGCCAGCAGAGCTCCAGGGGCGGGCACCGGGGAGCTGTTTTTT.

This chain links TRBV5-6 with TRBJ2-7; the D gene is possibly TRBD2 (5 bases). Germline loops: CDR1 SGHDT, CDR2 YYEEEE. Trimming left V 2 bases short and J 4 bases short, with 19 bases between. The CDR3 contains 16 residues. The CDR3: CASSFSEGLSPYEQYF. CDR3 coding DNA: TGTGCCAGCAGCTTTTCCGAGGGTCTGTCTCCATACGAGCAGTACTTC.

This clone has only a few counts. This chain joins TRBV5-1 and TRBJ2-3; 10 bases line up with TRBD2. Germline V gene sequence: CDR1 SGHRS, CDR2 YFSETQ. Trimming at V came to 4 bases and at J to 0 bases, leaving 2 bases not matched to a gene. The CDR3 loop spans 15 amino acids. CDR3: CASSASGRSTDTQYF. For the CDR3, the DNA is TGCGCCAGCAGCGCTAGCGGGAGAAGCACAGATACGCAGTATTTT.

This clone has just one count. The genes are TRBV28 and TRBJ1-6; 7 positions match TRBD1. Germline CDR1 and CDR2: MDHEN and SYDVKM. V gave up 6 bases and J gave up 9 bases; unmatched junction bases: 11. The CDR3 spans 15 residues. The CDR3 region is CASSPPQGQGSPLHF. The CDR3 coding sequence is TGTGCCAGCAGCCCACCACAGGGGCAGGGTTCACCCCTCCACTTT.

CDR3 sequence: CASSHGTHYEQYF. In DNA form, the CDR3 reads TGTGCCAGCAGCCATGGGACTCACTACGAGCAGTACTTC. This chain joins TRBV7-2 and TRBJ2-5; a weak D match, TRBD2 (6 bases). The DNA matches TRBJ2-7 better at its end, which makes the J call doubtful. In germline, CDR1 is SGHTA, CDR2 FQGNSA. This CDR3 has 13 amino acids.

The chain couples TRBV9 to TRBJ2-7; possible D gene TRBD1, 5 bases. The CDR3 runs to 16 residues. Trimming cost V 0 bases and J 4 bases, with 17 bases left between them. The V gene's germline CDR1 is SGDLS and CDR2 YYNGEE. The CDR3 DNA follows: TGTGCCAGCAGCGTAGATTCAGGGTTAGGGGTTTACGAGCAGTACTTC. Protein: CASSVDSGLGVYEQYF.

The genes are TRBV7-2 and TRBJ2-7; D not certain. The CDR3 runs to 14 residues. The V end lost 3 bases, the J end lost 0 bases, and 9 bases lay between the germline ends. Germline values: CDR1 SGHTA, CDR2 FQGNSA. The CDR3 is CASSLNINSYEQYF. The DNA for the CDR3 is TGTGCCAGCAGCTTGAACATTAACTCCTACGAGCAGTACTTC.

CDR3 bases: TGTGCCAGCAGCCCAAGAGGGACAGTCTCCTACAATGAGCAGTTCTTC. It encodes CASSPRGTVSYNEQFF. This chain uses TRBV7-9 with TRBJ2-1; TRBD1 matches at 7 bases. Germline V lookup: CDR1 SEHNR, CDR2 FQNEAQ (reference sequence). This CDR3 has 16 amino acids. V lost 5 bases, J lost 0 bases, and 7 bases stayed unmatched.

The chain employs TRBV27 and TRBJ2-1; 10 bases are a match to TRBD2. The ends lost 5 bases at V and 7 bases at J; junction bases unmatched: 11. The CDR3 is 16 residues long. Germline values: CDR1 MNHEY, CDR2 SMNVEV (reference sequence). Written as DNA, the CDR3 is TGTGCCAGCAGTCCCCGGTCTAGCGGGAGTTGGAATGAGCAGTTCTTC. It codes for CASSPRSSGSWNEQFF.

This chain connects TRBV9 to TRBJ2-3; 9 nucleotides align to TRBD2. J lost 2 bases, V lost 4 bases, and 8 bases had no gene match. In germline, CDR1 is SGDLS, CDR2 YYNGEE. The CDR3 is made up of 16 amino acids. The DNA of the CDR3 is TGTGCCAGCAGCTACGTTGCGGGAGGGGACACAGATACGCAGTATTTT. This gives the protein CASSYVAGGDTDTQYF.

The chain recombines TRBV7-3 with TRBJ2-7; a weak D match, TRBD1 (5 bases). The V gene's germline CDR1 is SGHTA and CDR2 FQGTGA. The ends were cut back, 0 bases at V and 3 bases at J, with 6 bases in the middle. CDR3 length: 13 residues. The CDR3 spells CASSLTQGYEQYF. The CDR3 coding sequence is TGTGCCAGCAGCTTAACCCAGGGCTACGAGCAGTACTTC.

This clone has more than one count but fewer than ten. The chain recombines TRBV2 with TRBJ2-7; TRBD1 aligns across 8 bases. CDR1 and CDR2 (germline): SNHLY, FYNNEI. CDR3 size: 11 residues. The junction had 4 bases not matched to a gene; V was cut back by 10 bases and J by 5 bases. CDR3 sequence: CAILTGDEQYF. The CDR3 DNA reads as TGTGCCATCTTGACAGGGGACGAGCAGTACTTC.

The chain employs TRBV5-1 and TRBJ2-1, with 7 positions matching TRBD2. The CDR3 runs to 15 residues. Trimming at V came to 0 bases and at J to 2 bases, leaving 2 bases not matched to a gene. Germline V gene data show CDR1 as SGHRS and CDR2 as YFSETQ. This CDR3 reads CASSLVGGAYNEQFF. The CDR3 DNA reads as TGCGCCAGCAGCTTGGTGGGGGGGGCCTACAATGAGCAGTTCTTC.

V is TRBV18 and J is TRBJ1-6; D might be TRBD1 (5 bases). Germline lookup yields CDR1 KGHSH and CDR2 LQKENI. CDR3 length: 14 residues. V was trimmed by 1 base and J by 9 bases, leaving 10 bases between them. CDR3 sequence: CASSPQGNTSPLHF. The CDR3 nucleotides read TGTGCCAGCTCACCACAGGGGAATACTTCACCCCTCCACTTT.

The chain combines TRBV20-1 with TRBJ1-2; D gene unclear. The CDR3 contains 10 residues. V was cut by 8 bases and J by 4 bases, with 8 bases left in between. Germline V gene sequence: CDR1 DFQATT, CDR2 SNEGSKA (reference sequence). CDR3 protein: CSPGVYGYTF. Written as DNA, the CDR3 is TGCAGTCCCGGAGTCTATGGCTACACCTTC.

The CDR3: CASSGGHHFSGANVLTF. CDR3 coding DNA: TGCGCCAGCAGCGGGGGACACCACTTCTCTGGGGCCAACGTCCTGACTTTC. The J gene is TRBJ2-6, the V gene TRBV5-1; D may be TRBD1 (6 bases). This CDR3 spans 17 amino acids. CDR1 and CDR2 from the germline V gene are SGHRS and YFSETQ. Trimming shortened V by 4 bases and J by 0 bases, and 14 bases separated the two germline ends.